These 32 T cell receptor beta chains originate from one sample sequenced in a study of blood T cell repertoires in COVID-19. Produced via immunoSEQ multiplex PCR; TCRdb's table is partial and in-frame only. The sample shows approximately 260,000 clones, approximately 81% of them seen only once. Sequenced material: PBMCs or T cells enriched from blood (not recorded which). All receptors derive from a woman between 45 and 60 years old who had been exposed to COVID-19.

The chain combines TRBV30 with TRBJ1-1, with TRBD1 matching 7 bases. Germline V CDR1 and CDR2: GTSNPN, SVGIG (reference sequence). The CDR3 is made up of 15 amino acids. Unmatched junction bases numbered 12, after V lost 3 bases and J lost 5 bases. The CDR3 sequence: CAWSEGYRGGTEAFF. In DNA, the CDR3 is TGTGCCTGGAGCGAGGGGTACAGGGGAGGAACTGAAGCTTTCTTT.

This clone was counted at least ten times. Written as DNA, the CDR3 is TGTGCCAGCAGCTTAGGTAGCGGGGGGCCTCAAGAGACCCAGTACTTC. Translating gives CASSLGSGGPQETQYF. This chain links TRBV7-2 with TRBJ2-5, with TRBD2 matching 10 bases. From germline, CDR1 is SGHTA and CDR2 FQGNSA. The CDR3 has 16 residues. Germline trimming cut 1 base from V and 2 bases from J; bases unmatched to any gene: 4.

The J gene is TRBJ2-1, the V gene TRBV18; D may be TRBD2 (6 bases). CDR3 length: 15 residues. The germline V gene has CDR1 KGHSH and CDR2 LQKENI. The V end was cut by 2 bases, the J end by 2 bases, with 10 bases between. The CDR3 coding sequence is TGTGCCAGCTCACCAACCGGAGGGGCCTACAATGAGCAGTTCTTC. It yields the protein CASSPTGGAYNEQFF.

The CDR3 sequence: CASSLSGGAEGEQFF. CDR3 nucleotide sequence: TGTGCCAGCAGTTTAAGCGGGGGGGCCGAAGGTGAGCAGTTCTTC. The V gene is TRBV28, the J gene TRBJ2-1; 10 bases are shared with TRBD2. The V gene's germline CDR1 is MDHEN and CDR2 SYDVKM. The CDR3 runs to 15 residues. J gave up 9 bases and V 2 bases, and 7 bases lay outside the gene matches.

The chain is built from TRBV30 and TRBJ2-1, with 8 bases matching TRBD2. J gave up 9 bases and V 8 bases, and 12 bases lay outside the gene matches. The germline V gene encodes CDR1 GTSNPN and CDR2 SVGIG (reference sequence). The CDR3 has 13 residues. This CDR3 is CALGLAGDGEQFF. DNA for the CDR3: TGTGCCCTTGGACTAGCTGGGGACGGTGAGCAGTTCTTC.

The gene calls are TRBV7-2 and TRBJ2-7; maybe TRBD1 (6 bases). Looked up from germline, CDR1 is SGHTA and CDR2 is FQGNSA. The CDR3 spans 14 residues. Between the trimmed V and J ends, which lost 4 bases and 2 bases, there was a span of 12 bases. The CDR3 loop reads CASSSNRDAYEQYF. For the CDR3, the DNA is TGTGCCAGCAGCTCCAACAGGGACGCCTACGAGCAGTACTTC.

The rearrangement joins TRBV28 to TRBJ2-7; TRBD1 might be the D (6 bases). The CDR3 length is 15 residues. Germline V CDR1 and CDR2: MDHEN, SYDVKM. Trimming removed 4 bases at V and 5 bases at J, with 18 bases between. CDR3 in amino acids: CASSSGQWSPHEQYF. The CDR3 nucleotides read TGTGCCAGCAGTTCAGGACAGTGGAGCCCCCACGAGCAGTACTTC. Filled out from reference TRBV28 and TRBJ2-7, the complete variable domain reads DVKVTQSSRYLVKRTGEKVFLECVQDMDHENMFWYRQDPGLGLRLIYFSYDVKMKEKGDIPEGYSVSREKKERFSLILESASTNQTSMYLCASSSGQWSPHEQYFGPGTRLTVT.

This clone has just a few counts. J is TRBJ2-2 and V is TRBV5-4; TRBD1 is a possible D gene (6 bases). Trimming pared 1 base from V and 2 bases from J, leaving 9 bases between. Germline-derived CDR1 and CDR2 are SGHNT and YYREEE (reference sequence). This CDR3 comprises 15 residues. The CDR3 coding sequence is TGTGCCAGCAGCTTGCAGGGGTTTAACACCGGGGAGCTGTTTTTT. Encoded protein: CASSLQGFNTGELFF.

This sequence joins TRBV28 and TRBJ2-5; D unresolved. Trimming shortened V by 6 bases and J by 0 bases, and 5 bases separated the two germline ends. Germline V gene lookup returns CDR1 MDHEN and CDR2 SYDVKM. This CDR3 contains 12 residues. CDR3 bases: TGTGCCAGCAGCCCGTACCAAGAGACCCAGTACTTC. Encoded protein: CASSPYQETQYF.

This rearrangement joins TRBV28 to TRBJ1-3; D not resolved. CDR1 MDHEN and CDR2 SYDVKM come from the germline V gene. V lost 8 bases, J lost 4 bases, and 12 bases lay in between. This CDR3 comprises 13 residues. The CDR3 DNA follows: TGTGCCAGCGGGCCCAGCACAGGAAACACCATATATTTT. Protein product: CASGPSTGNTIYF.

The CDR3 sequence: CSARDTNYGYTF. The CDR3 DNA follows: TGCAGCGCTCGGGACACCAACTATGGCTACACCTTC. The V call is TRBV29-1, the J call TRBJ1-2, with D possibly TRBD1 on 6 matching bases. The V end was cut by 7 bases, the J end by 2 bases, with 11 bases between. Germline-derived CDR1 and CDR2 are SQVTM and ANQGSEA. The CDR3 totals 12 residues. The complete variable domain, with remaining parts taken from reference TRBV29-1 and TRBJ1-2, reads SAVISQKPSRDICQRGTSLTIQCQVDSQVTMMFWYRQQPGQSLTLIATANQGSEATYESGFVIDKFPISRPNLTFSTLTVSNMSPEDSSIYLCSARDTNYGYTFGSGTRLTVV.

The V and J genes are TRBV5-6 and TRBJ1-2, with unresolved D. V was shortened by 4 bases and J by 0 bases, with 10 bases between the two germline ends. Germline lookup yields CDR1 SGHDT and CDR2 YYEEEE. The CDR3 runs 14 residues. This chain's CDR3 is CASSPVSANYGYTF. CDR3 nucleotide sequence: TGTGCCAGCAGCCCTGTGAGTGCTAACTATGGCTACACCTTC. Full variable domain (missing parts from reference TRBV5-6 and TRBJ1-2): DAGVTQSPTHLIKTRGQQVTLRCSPKSGHDTVSWYQQALGQGPQFIFQYYEEEERQRGNFPDRFSGHQFPNYSSELNVNALLLGDSALYLCASSPVSANYGYTFGSGTRLTVV.

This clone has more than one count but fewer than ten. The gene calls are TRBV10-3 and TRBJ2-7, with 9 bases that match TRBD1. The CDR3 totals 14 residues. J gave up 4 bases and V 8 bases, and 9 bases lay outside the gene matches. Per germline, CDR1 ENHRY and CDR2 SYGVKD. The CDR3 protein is CAIPRDRESYEQYF. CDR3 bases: TGTGCCATCCCAAGGGACAGGGAATCTTACGAGCAGTACTTC.

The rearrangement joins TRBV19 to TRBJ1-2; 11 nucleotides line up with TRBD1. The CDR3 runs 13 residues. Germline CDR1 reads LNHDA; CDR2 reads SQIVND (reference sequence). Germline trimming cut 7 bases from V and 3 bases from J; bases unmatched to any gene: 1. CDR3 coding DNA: TGTGCCAGTAAGGGACAGGGGGACTATGGCTACACCTTC. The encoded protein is CASKGQGDYGYTF.

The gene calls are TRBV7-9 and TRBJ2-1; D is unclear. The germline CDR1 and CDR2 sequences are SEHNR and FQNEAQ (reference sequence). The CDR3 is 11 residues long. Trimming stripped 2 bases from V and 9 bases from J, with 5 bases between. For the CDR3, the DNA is TGTGCCAGCAGCTTAAACAGTGAGCAGTTCTTC. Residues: CASSLNSEQFF.

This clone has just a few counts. The CDR3, as DNA: TGTGCCAGCAATTTTAGGACAGGGGGGAATCAGCCCCAGCATTTT. Translation gives CASNFRTGGNQPQHF. This chain uses TRBV2 with TRBJ1-5, with TRBD1 matching over 10 bases. The CDR3 sequence is 15 residues long. Per germline, CDR1 SNHLY and CDR2 FYNNEI. V gave up 7 bases and J gave up 4 bases; unmatched junction bases: 7.

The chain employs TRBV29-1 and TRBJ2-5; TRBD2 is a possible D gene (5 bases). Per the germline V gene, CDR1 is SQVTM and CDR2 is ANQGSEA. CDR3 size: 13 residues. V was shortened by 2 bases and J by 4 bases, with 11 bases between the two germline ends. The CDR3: CSVEILVGETQYF. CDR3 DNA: TGCAGCGTTGAAATACTAGTAGGAGAGACCCAGTACTTC.

CDR3 coding DNA: TGTGCTAGTGGTTCCCTGAGGGAATTAGCGGCGAACACCGGGGAGCTGTTTTTT. This translates into CASGSLRELAANTGELFF. J is TRBJ2-2 and V is TRBV12-5; weak D call: TRBD2 (6 bases). Germline loops: CDR1 LGHNT, CDR2 FRNRAP. CDR3 length: 18 residues. V lost 4 bases, J lost 0 bases, and 18 bases lay in between.

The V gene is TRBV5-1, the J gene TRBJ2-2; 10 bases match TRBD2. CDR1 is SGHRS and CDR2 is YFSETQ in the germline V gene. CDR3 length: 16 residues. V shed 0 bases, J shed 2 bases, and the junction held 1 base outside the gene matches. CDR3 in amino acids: CASSLVLAGNTGELFF. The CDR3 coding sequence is TGCGCCAGCAGCTTGGTACTAGCGGGAAACACCGGGGAGCTGTTTTTT.

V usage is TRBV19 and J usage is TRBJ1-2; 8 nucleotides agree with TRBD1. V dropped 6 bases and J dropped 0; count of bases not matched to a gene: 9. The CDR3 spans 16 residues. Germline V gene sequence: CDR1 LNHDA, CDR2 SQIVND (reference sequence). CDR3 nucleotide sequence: TGTGCCAGTAGCCACGGACAGGGTCGCACTAACTATGGCTACACCTTC. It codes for CASSHGQGRTNYGYTF.

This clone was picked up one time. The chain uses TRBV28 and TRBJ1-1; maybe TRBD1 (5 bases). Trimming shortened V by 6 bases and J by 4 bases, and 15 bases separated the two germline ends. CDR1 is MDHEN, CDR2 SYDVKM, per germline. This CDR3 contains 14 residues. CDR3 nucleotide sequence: TGTGCCAGCAGACTTCCGGGGGGAGGCACTGAAGCTTTCTTT. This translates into CASRLPGGGTEAFF. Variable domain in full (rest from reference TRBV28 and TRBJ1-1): DVKVTQSSRYLVKRTGEKVFLECVQDMDHENMFWYRQDPGLGLRLIYFSYDVKMKEKGDIPEGYSVSREKKERFSLILESASTNQTSMYLCASRLPGGGTEAFFGQGTRLTVV.

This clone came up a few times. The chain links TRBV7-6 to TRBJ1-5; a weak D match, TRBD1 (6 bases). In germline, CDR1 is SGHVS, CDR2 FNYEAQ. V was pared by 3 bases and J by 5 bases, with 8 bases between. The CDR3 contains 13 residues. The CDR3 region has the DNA TGTGCCAGCAGCTTGAGACAGGATCAGCCCCAGCATTTT. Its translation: CASSLRQDQPQHF.

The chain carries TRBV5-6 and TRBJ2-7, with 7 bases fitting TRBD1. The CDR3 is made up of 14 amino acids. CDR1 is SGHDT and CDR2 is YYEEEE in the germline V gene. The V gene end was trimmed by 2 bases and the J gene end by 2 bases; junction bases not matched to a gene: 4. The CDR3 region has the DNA TGTGCCAGCAGCTTTGGGGACAGAACCTACGAGCAGTACTTC. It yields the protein CASSFGDRTYEQYF.

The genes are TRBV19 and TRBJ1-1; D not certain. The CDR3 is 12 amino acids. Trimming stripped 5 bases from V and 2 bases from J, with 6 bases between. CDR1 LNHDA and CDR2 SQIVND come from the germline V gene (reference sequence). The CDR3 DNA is TGTGCCAGTAGTTTGCGTAACACTGAAGCTTTCTTT. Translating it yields CASSLRNTEAFF. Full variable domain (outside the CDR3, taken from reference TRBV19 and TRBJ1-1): DGGITQSPKYLFRKEGQNVTLSCEQNLNHDAMYWYRQDPGQGLRLIYYSQIVNDFQKGDIAEGYSVSREKKESFPLTVTSAQKNPTAFYLCASSLRNTEAFFGQGTRLTVV.

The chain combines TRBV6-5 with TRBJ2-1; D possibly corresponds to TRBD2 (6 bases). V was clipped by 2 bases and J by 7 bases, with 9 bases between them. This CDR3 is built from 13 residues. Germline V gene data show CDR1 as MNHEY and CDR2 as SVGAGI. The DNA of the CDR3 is TGTGCCAGCAGTTACCCGGGGGAAAATGAGCAGTTCTTC. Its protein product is CASSYPGENEQFF.

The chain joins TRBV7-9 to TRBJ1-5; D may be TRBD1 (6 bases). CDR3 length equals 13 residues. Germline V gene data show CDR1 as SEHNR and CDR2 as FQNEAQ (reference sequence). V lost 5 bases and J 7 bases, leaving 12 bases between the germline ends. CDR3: CASSPAGDQPQHF. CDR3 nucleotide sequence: TGTGCCAGCAGCCCCGCAGGGGACCAGCCCCAGCATTTT. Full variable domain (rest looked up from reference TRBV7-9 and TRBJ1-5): DTGVSQNPRHKITKRGQNVTFRCDPISEHNRLYWYRQTLGQGPEFLTYFQNEAQLEKSRLLSDRFSAERPKGSFSTLEIQRTEQGDSAMYLCASSPAGDQPQHFGDGTRLSIL.

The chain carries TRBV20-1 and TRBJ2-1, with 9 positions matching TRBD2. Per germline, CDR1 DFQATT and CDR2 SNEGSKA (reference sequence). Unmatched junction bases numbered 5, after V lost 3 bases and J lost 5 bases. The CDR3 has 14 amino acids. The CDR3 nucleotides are TGCAGTGCTAGTGGGCTAGCGGGGAACAATGAGCAGTTCTTC. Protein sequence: CSASGLAGNNEQFF.

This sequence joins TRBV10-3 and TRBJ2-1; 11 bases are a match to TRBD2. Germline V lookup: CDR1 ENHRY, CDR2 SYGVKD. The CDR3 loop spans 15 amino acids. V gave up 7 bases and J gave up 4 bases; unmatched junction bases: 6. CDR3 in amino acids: CAIKELAGGYNEQFF. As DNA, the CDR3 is TGTGCCATCAAAGAGCTAGCGGGGGGTTACAATGAGCAGTTCTTC.

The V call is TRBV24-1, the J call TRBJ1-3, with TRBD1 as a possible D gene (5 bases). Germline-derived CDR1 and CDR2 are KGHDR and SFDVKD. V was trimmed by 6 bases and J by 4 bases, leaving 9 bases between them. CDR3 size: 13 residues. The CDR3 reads CATSQGTGNTIYF. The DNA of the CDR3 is TGTGCCACCAGTCAGGGTACCGGAAACACCATATATTTT.

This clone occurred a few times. The CDR3 sequence is CASSISQGKWDGYTF. The CDR3 nucleotides read TGTGCCAGTAGTATCAGTCAGGGGAAATGGGATGGCTACACCTTC. The rearrangement links TRBV19 to TRBJ1-2; TRBD1 is a possible D gene (6 bases). V was clipped by 3 bases and J by 6 bases, with 17 bases between them. The CDR3 runs 15 residues. Germline CDR1 LNHDA, CDR2 SQIVND (reference sequence).

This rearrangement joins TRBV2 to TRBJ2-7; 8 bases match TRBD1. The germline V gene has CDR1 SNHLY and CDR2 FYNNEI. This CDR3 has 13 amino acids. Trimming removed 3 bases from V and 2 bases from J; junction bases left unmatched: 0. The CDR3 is CASSDRGPYEQYF. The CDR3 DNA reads TGTGCCAGCAGTGACAGGGGGCCCTACGAGCAGTACTTC. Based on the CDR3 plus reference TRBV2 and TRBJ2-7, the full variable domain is EPEVTQTPSHQVTQMGQEVILRCVPISNHLYFYWYRQILGQKVEFLVSFYNNEISEKSEIFDDQFSVERPDGSNFTLKIRSTKLEDSAMYFCASSDRGPYEQYFGPGTRLTVT.

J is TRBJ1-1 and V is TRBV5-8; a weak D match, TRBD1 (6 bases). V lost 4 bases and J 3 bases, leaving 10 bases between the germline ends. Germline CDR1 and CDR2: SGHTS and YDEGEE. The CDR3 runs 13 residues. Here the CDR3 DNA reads TGTGCCAGCAGCGATGACAGGTACACTGAAGCTTTCTTT. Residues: CASSDDRYTEAFF.